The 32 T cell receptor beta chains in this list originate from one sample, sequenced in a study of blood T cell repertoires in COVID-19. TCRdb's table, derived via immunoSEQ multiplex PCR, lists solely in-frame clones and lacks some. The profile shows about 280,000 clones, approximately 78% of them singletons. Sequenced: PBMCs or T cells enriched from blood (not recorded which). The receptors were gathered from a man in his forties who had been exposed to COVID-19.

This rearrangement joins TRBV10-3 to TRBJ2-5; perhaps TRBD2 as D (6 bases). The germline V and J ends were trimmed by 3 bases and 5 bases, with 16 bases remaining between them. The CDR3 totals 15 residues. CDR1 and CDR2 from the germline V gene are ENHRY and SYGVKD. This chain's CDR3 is CAISDSMGGWETQYF. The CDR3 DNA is TGTGCCATCAGTGACTCAATGGGGGGTTGGGAGACCCAGTACTTC.

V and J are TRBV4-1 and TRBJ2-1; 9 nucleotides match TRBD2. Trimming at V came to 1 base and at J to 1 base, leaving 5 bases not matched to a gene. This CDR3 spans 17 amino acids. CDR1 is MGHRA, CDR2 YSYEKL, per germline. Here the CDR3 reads CASSQVPSGNSYNEQFF. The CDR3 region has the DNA TGCGCCAGCAGCCAAGTTCCTAGCGGGAATTCCTACAATGAGCAGTTCTTC.

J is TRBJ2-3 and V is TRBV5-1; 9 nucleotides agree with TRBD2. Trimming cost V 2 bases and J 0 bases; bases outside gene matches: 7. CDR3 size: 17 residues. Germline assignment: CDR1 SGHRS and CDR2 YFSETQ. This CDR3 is CASSLGPTSGSTDTQYF. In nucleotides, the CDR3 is TGCGCCAGCAGCTTAGGACCGACTAGCGGAAGCACAGATACGCAGTATTTT.

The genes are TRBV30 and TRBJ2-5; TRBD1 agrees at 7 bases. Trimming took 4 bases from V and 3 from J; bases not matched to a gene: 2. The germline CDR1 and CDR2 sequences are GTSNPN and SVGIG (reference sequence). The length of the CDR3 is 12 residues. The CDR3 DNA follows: TGTGCCTGGACTACAGGGGAAGAGACCCAGTACTTC. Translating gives CAWTTGEETQYF.

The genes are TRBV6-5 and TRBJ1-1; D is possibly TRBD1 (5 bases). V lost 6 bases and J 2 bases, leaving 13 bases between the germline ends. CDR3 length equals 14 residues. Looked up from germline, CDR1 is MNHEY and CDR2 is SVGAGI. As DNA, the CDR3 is TGTGCCAGCAGGAACCTGCGGGGCAACACTGAAGCTTTCTTT. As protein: CASRNLRGNTEAFF.

CDR3 residues: CASSLSGATNEKLFF. DNA for the CDR3: TGTGCCAGCAGCTTATCGGGTGCAACTAATGAAAAACTGTTTTTT. The chain is built from TRBV7-3 and TRBJ1-4; D is unresolved. The V and J ends lost 2 bases and 0 bases respectively, with 7 bases between them. CDR1 SGHTA and CDR2 FQGTGA come from the germline V gene. The CDR3 covers 15 residues.

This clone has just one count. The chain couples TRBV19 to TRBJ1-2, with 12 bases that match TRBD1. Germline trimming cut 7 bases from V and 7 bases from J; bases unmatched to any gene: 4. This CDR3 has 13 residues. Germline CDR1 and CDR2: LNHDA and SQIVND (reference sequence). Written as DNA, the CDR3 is TGTGCCAGTACCCGGGACAGGGGGCCTGGCTACACCTTC. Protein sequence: CASTRDRGPGYTF.

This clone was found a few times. CDR3 DNA sequence: TGTGCCAGCACGCGCCAGGGACAGGGGAGTGATACGCAGTATTTT. It specifies CASTRQGQGSDTQYF. This chain joins TRBV9 and TRBJ2-3; 10 bases map to TRBD1. This CDR3 spans 15 amino acids. Per germline, CDR1 SGDLS and CDR2 YYNGEE. Unmatched junction bases numbered 10, after V lost 6 bases and J lost 6 bases.

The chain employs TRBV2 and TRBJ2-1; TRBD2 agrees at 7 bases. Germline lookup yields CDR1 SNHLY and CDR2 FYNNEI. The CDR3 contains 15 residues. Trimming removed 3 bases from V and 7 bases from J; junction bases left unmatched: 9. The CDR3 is CASSEMGGSFNEQFF. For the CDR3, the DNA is TGTGCCAGCAGTGAGATGGGCGGGAGCTTTAATGAGCAGTTCTTC.

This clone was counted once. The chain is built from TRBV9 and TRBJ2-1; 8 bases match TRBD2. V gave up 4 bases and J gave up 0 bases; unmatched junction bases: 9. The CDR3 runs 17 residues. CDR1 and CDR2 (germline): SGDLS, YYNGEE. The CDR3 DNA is TGTGCCAGCAGCAGAACCCCAAGCGGGAGCTCCTACAATGAGCAGTTCTTC. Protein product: CASSRTPSGSSYNEQFF.

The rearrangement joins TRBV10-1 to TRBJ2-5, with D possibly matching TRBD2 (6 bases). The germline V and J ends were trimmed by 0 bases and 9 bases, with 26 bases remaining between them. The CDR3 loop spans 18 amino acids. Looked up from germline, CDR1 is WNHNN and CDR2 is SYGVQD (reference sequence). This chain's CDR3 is CASSESLPSASFGVAQYF. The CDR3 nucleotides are TGCGCCAGCAGTGAGTCCCTCCCTAGCGCGAGCTTTGGTGTGGCCCAGTACTTC.

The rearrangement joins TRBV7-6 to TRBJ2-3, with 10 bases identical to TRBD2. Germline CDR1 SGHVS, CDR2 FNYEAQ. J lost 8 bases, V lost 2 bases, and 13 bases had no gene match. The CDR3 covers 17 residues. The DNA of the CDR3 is TGTGCCAGCAGCTTATTGGGGGCGGCTAGCGGGAGAGGTACGCAGTATTTT. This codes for CASSLLGAASGRGTQYF.

CDR3 protein: CASSWGDGRGYTF. The DNA for the CDR3 is TGTGCCAGCAGCTGGGGGGACGGAAGGGGCTACACCTTC. The V call is TRBV5-6, the J call TRBJ1-2, with TRBD1 as a possible D gene (5 bases). This CDR3 is built from 13 residues. V was trimmed by 3 bases and J by 8 bases, leaving 14 bases between them. CDR1 is SGHDT and CDR2 is YYEEEE in the germline V gene.

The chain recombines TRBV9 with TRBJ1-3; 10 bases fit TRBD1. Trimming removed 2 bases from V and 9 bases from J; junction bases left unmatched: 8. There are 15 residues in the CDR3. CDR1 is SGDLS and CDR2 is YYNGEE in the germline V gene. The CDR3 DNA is TGTGCCAGCAGCGTCACCGGGACAGGGGTAGCCACCATATATTTT. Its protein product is CASSVTGTGVATIYF.

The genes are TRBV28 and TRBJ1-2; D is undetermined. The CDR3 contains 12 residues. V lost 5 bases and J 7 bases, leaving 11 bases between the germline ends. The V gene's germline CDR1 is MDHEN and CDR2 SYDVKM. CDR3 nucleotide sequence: TGTGCCAGCAGTCGCGGGTTTGGTGGCTACACCTTC. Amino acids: CASSRGFGGYTF.

CDR3 bases: TGTGCCAGCAGTGATAATCCCGGACAAACCTACGAGCAGTACTTC. Protein product: CASSDNPGQTYEQYF. The V gene is TRBV6-1, the J gene TRBJ2-7, with D possibly matching TRBD1 (5 bases). V lost 3 bases and J 2 bases, leaving 14 bases between the germline ends. The CDR3 covers 15 residues. Germline V CDR1 and CDR2: MNHNS, SASEGT.

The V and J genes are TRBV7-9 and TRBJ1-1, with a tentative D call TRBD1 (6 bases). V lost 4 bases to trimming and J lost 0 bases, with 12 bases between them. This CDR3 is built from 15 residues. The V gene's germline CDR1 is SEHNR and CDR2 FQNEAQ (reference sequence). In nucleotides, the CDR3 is TGTGCCAGCAGCTCATCGACAGGAATGAACACTGAAGCTTTCTTT. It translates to CASSSSTGMNTEAFF.

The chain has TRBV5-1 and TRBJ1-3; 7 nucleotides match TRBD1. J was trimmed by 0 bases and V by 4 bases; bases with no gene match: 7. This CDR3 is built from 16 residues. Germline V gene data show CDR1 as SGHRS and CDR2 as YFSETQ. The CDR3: CASSDPGQSSGNTIYF. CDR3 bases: TGCGCCAGCAGCGATCCGGGACAGAGCTCTGGAAACACCATATATTTT.

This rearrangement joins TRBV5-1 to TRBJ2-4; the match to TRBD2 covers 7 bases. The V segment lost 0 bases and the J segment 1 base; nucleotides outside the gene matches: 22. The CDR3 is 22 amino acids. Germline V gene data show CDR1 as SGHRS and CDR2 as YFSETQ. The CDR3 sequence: CASSLAGGVRAGISWAKNIQYF. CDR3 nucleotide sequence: TGCGCCAGCAGCTTGGCTGGCGGGGTCCGAGCGGGAATTTCGTGGGCCAAAAACATTCAGTACTTC.

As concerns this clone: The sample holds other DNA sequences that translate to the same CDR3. The CDR3 protein is CASSLRVNTEAFF. The CDR3 coding sequence is TGTGCCAGCAGTTTACGTGTGAACACTGAAGCTTTCTTT. The chain recombines TRBV12-3 or TRBV12-4 with TRBJ1-1; D unresolved. Trimming took off 2 bases at V and 0 bases at J, with 4 bases between the two ends. CDR3 length: 13 residues.

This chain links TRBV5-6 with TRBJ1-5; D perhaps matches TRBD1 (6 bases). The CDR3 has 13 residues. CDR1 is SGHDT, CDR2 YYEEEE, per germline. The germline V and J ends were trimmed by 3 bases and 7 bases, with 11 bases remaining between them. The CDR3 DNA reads TGTGCCAGCAGCTGGAGGGGGGGGCAGCCCCAGCATTTT. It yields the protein CASSWRGGQPQHF.

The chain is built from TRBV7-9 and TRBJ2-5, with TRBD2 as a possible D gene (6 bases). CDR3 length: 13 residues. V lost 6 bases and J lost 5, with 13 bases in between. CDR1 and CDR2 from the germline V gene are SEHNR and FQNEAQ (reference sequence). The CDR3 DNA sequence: TGTGCCAGCAGTCTGCACGGAGGGGAGACCCAGTACTTC. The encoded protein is CASSLHGGETQYF.

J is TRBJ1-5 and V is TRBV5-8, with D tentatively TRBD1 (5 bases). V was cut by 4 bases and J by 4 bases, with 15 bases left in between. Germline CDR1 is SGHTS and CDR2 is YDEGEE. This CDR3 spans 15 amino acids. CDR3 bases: TGTGCCAGCAGCGCCCGGGTTGGGGGGAATCAGCCCCAGCATTTT. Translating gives CASSARVGGNQPQHF.

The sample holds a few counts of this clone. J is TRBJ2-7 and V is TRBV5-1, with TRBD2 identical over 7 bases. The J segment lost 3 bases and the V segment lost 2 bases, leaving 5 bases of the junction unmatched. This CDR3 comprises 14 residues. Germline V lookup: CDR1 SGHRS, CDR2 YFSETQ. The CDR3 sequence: CASSLGGSIYEQYF. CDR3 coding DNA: TGCGCCAGCAGCTTAGGCGGGAGTATCTACGAGCAGTACTTC.

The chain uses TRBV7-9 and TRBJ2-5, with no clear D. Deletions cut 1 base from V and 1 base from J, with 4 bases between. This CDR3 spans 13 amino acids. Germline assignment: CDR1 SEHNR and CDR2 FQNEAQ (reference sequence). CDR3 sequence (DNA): TGTGCCAGCAGCTTAGACAGCCAAGAGACCCAGTACTTC. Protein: CASSLDSQETQYF. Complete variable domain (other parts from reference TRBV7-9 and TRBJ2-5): DTGVSQNPRHKITKRGQNVTFRCDPISEHNRLYWYRQTLGQGPEFLTYFQNEAQLEKSRLLSDRFSAERPKGSFSTLEIQRTEQGDSAMYLCASSLDSQETQYFGPGTRLLVL.

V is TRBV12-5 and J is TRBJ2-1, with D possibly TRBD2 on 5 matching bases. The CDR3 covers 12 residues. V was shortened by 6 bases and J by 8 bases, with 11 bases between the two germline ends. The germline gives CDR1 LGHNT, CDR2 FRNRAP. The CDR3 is CASGSEGDEQFF. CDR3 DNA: TGTGCTAGTGGGAGTGAGGGCGATGAGCAGTTCTTC.

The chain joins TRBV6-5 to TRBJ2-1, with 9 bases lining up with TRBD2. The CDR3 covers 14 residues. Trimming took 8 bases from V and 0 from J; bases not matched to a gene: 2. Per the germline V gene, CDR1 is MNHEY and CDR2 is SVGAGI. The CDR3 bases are TGTGCCAGCGCTAGCGGGACCTCCTACAATGAGCAGTTCTTC. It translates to CASASGTSYNEQFF.

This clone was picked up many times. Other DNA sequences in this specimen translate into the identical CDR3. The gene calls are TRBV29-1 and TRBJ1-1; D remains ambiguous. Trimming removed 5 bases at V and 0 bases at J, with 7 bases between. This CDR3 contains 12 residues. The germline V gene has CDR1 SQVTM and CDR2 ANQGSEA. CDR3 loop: CSVRDMNTEAFF. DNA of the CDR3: TGCAGCGTTCGAGACATGAACACTGAAGCTTTCTTT.

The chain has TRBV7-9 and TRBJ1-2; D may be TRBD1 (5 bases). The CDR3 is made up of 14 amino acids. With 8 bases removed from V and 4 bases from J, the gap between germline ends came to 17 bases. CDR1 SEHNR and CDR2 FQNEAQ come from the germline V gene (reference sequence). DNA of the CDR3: TGTGCCAGCCCGGAGGGGCATTCTCCCTATGGCTACACCTTC. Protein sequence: CASPEGHSPYGYTF.

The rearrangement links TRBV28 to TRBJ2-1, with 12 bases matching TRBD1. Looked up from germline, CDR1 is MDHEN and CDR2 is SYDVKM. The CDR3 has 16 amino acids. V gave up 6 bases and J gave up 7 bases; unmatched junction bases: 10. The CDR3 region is CASRPGTGGVANEQFF. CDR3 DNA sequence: TGTGCCAGCAGACCCGGGACAGGGGGCGTAGCGAATGAGCAGTTCTTC.

CDR3 amino acids: CASSRTQGAGSPLHF. The DNA of the CDR3 is TGCGCCAGCAGCCGGACACAGGGGGCAGGATCACCCCTCCACTTT. The chain recombines TRBV5-1 with TRBJ1-6; TRBD1 matches 9 bases. The CDR3 covers 15 residues. The J segment lost 10 bases and the V segment lost 4 bases, leaving 9 bases of the junction unmatched. Germline assignment: CDR1 SGHRS and CDR2 YFSETQ.

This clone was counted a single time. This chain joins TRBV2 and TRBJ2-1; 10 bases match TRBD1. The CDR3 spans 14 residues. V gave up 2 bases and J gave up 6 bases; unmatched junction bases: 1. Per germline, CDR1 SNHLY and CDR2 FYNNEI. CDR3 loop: CASSERTGGNEQFF. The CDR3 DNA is TGTGCCAGCAGTGAAAGGACAGGGGGCAATGAGCAGTTCTTC.